This T cell receptor beta chain was sequenced for a study of T-cell reconstitution after alpha-beta-depleted transplantation in children. Researchers prepared the TCRbeta library using unique molecular identifiers, the study reports. TCRdb itself ran the PCR reads through MiXCR, one entry per CDR3 protein. Among 330,000 or so distinct CDR3 sequences listed, about a tenth were seen once. Specimen: PBMCs from the stem cell graft donor, collected from the stem cell graft. The source is a human donor who donated a stem cell graft to a child with acute lymphoblastic leukemia.

CDR3 amino acids: CASSQEYGGGTYEQYF. The CDR3, as DNA: TGTGCCAGCAGCCAGGAGTACGGGGGGGGGACCTACGAGCAGTACTTC. The rearrangement joins TRBV7-2 to TRBJ2-7; 8 bases are a match to TRBD2. Germline V gives CDR1 SGHTA, CDR2 FQGNSA. V trimming: 5 bases; J trimming: 2 bases; junction bases outside the gene matches: 11. The CDR3 runs 16 residues.